A selection of T cell receptor beta chains follows, all from one sample in a study of shared clonotypes between healthy human individuals. Sequencing was performed with immunoSEQ multiplex PCR; in TCRdb, only in-frame clones are kept and a portion is missing. The sample records over 850,000 clones, approximately 80% being singletons. Input material: memory CD4+ T cells from PBMCs. The source is a man between 18 and 35 years old in good health. Some clones in this sample may be carry-over from other donors' samples. Both conserved end residues are part of each CDR3. The D gene is left open where the match is weak. Clone size is given for some rows only: seen once, a few or many times, or a class if the clone is expanded.

TRBV25-1,.,TRBJ2-7,.,CASTGPYSYEQYF,TGTGCCAGCACGGGACCATACTCCTACGAGCAGTACTTC
TRBV7-3,.,TRBJ2-7,TRBD2,CASSLSAGVPYEQYF,TGTGCCAGCAGCTTATCGGCGGGAGTCCCCTACGAGCAGTACTTC
TRBV5-4,.,TRBJ2-3,TRBD1,CASSVPGTGDSTDTQYF,TGTGCCAGCAGCGTACCCGGGACAGGGGATAGCACAGATACGCAGTATTTT
TRBV2,once,TRBJ2-7,.,CASRPGRGGYEQYF,TGTGCCAGCCGGCCCGGTAGAGGGGGGTACGAGCAGTACTTC
TRBV29-1,once,TRBJ2-1,TRBD2,CSGTSGSYNEQFF,TGCAGCGGGACTAGCGGTTCCTACAATGAGCAGTTCTTC
TRBV18,once,TRBJ1-1,.,CASSPPTGMNTEAFF,TGTGCCAGCTCACCACCCACAGGAATGAACACTGAAGCTTTCTTT
TRBV5-5,.,TRBJ2-2,.,CASSQVSRNTGELFF,TGTGCCAGCAGCCAAGTTTCCAGGAACACCGGGGAGCTGTTTTTT
TRBV7-9,once,TRBJ1-2,.,CASSPREALYGYTF,TGTGCCAGCAGCCCTCGAGAGGCCCTCTATGGCTACACCTTC
TRBV6-6,.,TRBJ2-5,.,CASSLSGGQETQYF,TGTGCCAGCAGTTTGTCGGGTGGACAAGAGACCCAGTACTTC
TRBV4-2,.,TRBJ1-1,TRBD1,CASSQAPDRGDGTEAFF,TGTGCCAGCAGCCAAGCCCCCGACAGGGGCGATGGCACTGAAGCTTTCTTT
TRBV2,.,TRBJ1-4,.,CASSEQSNEKLFF,TGTGCCAGCAGTGAACAGTCTAATGAAAAACTGTTTTTT
TRBV5-1,.,TRBJ1-2,.,CASSLGQGNYGYTF,TGCGCCAGCAGCTTAGGGCAGGGGAACTATGGCTACACCTTC
TRBV5-6,.,TRBJ2-3,TRBD1,CASSLYGQGGTDTQYF,TGTGCCAGCAGCCTATACGGACAGGGTGGAACAGATACGCAGTATTTT
TRBV11-2,.,TRBJ1-2,.,CASSFGQGMGGYTF,TGTGCCAGCAGCTTCGGTCAGGGGATGGGTGGCTACACCTTC
TRBV27,.,TRBJ2-7,TRBD1,CASRDRVNEQYF,TGTGCCAGCAGAGACAGGGTTAACGAGCAGTACTTC
TRBV28,few,TRBJ1-2,.,CASSLGREDGYTF,TGTGCCAGCAGTTTAGGCAGGGAGGATGGCTACACCTTC
TRBV5-1,.,TRBJ2-1,TRBD1,CASSQGARFPHEQFF,TGCGCCAGCAGCCAGGGGGCGAGATTTCCCCATGAGCAGTTCTTC
TRBV28,few,TRBJ1-2,.,CASSFRDDYGYTF,TGTGCCAGCAGTTTCCGGGACGACTATGGCTACACCTTC
TRBV28,.,TRBJ1-5,TRBD1,CATGGPQGAQSNQPQHF,TGTGCCACAGGGGGGCCCCAGGGGGCGCAGAGCAATCAGCCCCAGCATTTT
TRBV5-1,.,TRBJ2-1,.,CASSSRTDYNEQFF,TGCGCCAGCAGCTCGCGGACGGATTACAATGAGCAGTTCTTC
TRBV9,.,TRBJ2-1,TRBD1,CASSAGTGTLNEQFF,TGTGCCAGCAGCGCCGGGACAGGGACTCTCAATGAGCAGTTCTTC
TRBV4-2,once,TRBJ2-3,TRBD2,CASSQPTSGGTDTQYF,TGTGCCAGCAGCCAACCCACTAGCGGGGGCACAGATACGCAGTATTTT
TRBV7-9,.,TRBJ2-2,TRBD2,CASSLVEAGAGELFF,TGTGCCAGCAGCCTTGTGGAGGCGGGGGCCGGGGAGCTGTTTTTT
TRBV27,.,TRBJ2-2,TRBD2,CASSLFGLAGTNTGELFF,TGTGCCAGCAGTTTATTCGGACTAGCGGGAACGAACACCGGGGAGCTGTTTTTT
TRBV28,few,TRBJ1-5,.,CASRYSNQPQHF,TGTGCCAGTAGATATAGCAATCAGCCCCAGCATTTT
TRBV28,.,TRBJ2-4,.,CASVEETKNIQYF,TGTGCCAGCGTTGAGGAAACCAAAAACATTCAGTACTTC
TRBV15,.,TRBJ1-5,.,CATSRVTVNQPQHF,TGTGCCACCAGCAGAGTGACAGTCAATCAGCCCCAGCATTTT
TRBV20-1,.,TRBJ2-1,.,CSARRKNEQFF,TGCAGTGCTAGGCGGAAGAATGAGCAGTTCTTC
TRBV6-5,.,TRBJ2-7,.,CASSYGRGSSYEQYF,TGTGCCAGCAGTTACGGTCGGGGGAGCTCCTACGAGCAGTACTTC
TRBV19,.,TRBJ2-7,.,CASRVTGYGYEQYF,TGTGCCAGTAGGGTCACAGGGTACGGCTACGAGCAGTACTTC
TRBV5-8,.,TRBJ2-2,.,CASSLWGGAGELFF,TGTGCCAGCAGCCTCTGGGGGGGCGCCGGGGAGCTGTTTTTT
TRBV6-5,.,TRBJ1-1,.,CATSRYGSGTEAFF,TGTGCCACCTCCCGGTATGGCTCTGGAACTGAAGCTTTCTTT
TRBV5-1,once,TRBJ2-1,.,CASSLGLSGNEQFF,TGCGCCAGCAGCTTGGGGCTTAGTGGCAATGAGCAGTTCTTC
TRBV11-2,few,TRBJ2-2,.,CASSFSRNGELFF,TGTGCCAGCAGCTTCTCACGGAACGGGGAGCTGTTTTTT
TRBV2,few,TRBJ1-1,.,CASSDLGSAFF,TGTGCCAGCAGTGACCTGGGCTCAGCTTTCTTT
TRBV9,.,TRBJ1-1,.,CASSRDLMNTEAFF,TGTGCCAGCAGCCGCGATCTTATGAACACTGAAGCTTTCTTT
TRBV28,.,TRBJ1-2,.,CASTPGRGAGGYTF,TGTGCCAGCACCCCGGGGAGGGGGGCGGGTGGCTACACCTTC
TRBV20-1,.,TRBJ2-1,TRBD2,CSPAGGSEQFF,TGCAGCCCCGCGGGGGGCAGTGAGCAGTTCTTC
TRBV5-4,.,TRBJ2-7,TRBD2,CASSPGGAGGSSYEQYF,TGTGCCAGCAGCCCCGGAGGGGCGGGAGGGAGCTCCTACGAGCAGTACTTC
TRBV6-1,.,TRBJ2-4,.,CASNDGGLAKNIQYF,TGTGCCAGCAACGATGGCGGCCTAGCCAAAAACATTCAGTACTTC
TRBV28,once,TRBJ1-4,TRBD1,CASSSTGTGEQKLFF,TGTGCCAGCAGTTCCACCGGGACAGGGGAACAAAAACTGTTTTTT
TRBV28,.,TRBJ2-1,.,CASSLMGAGYNEQFF,TGTGCCAGCAGTTTAATGGGGGCCGGCTACAATGAGCAGTTCTTC
TRBV28,.,TRBJ2-3,TRBD1,CASSTKGQGYGTDTQYF,TGTGCCAGCAGTACGAAGGGACAGGGGTATGGCACAGATACGCAGTATTTT
TRBV6-1,.,TRBJ1-2,.,CASSEEGYGYTF,TGTGCCAGCAGTGAAGAGGGGTATGGCTACACCTTC
TRBV28,.,TRBJ1-2,.,CASTWGRPGSTYGYTF,TGTGCCAGCACCTGGGGGCGCCCAGGTAGTACCTATGGCTACACCTTC
TRBV16,.,TRBJ2-7,TRBD1,CASSLTQDRLEQYF,TGTGCCAGCAGCCTCACCCAGGACAGGCTCGAGCAGTACTTC
TRBV7-9,.,TRBJ2-1,.,CASSLAEYEQFF,TGTGCCAGCAGCTTAGCCGAATATGAGCAGTTCTTC
TRBV6-6,.,TRBJ2-7,.,CASSYSFANSYEQYF,TGTGCCAGCAGTTACTCGTTCGCAAATTCCTACGAGCAGTACTTC
TRBV30,.,TRBJ2-3,.,CAWSPGPNTQYF,TGTGCCTGGAGTCCCGGACCGAATACGCAGTATTTT
TRBV18,.,TRBJ1-1,.,CASSPGIGTEAFF,TGTGCCAGCTCACCAGGGATTGGCACTGAAGCTTTCTTT
TRBV4-3,few,TRBJ1-5,TRBD1,CASSQDTGGYQPQHF,TGCGCCAGCAGCCAAGATACAGGGGGCTATCAGCCCCAGCATTTT
TRBV6-6,.,TRBJ2-5,TRBD2,CASSLLAPADQETQYF,TGTGCCAGCAGTCTACTAGCGCCGGCCGACCAAGAGACCCAGTACTTC
TRBV2,few,TRBJ2-2,TRBD2,CASRKTSGANTGELFF,TGTGCCAGCAGGAAAACTAGCGGCGCGAACACCGGGGAGCTGTTTTTT
TRBV18,.,TRBJ2-6,TRBD1,CASSPIARQGSGANVLTF,TGTGCCAGCTCACCAATAGCCCGACAGGGGAGTGGGGCCAACGTCCTGACTTTC
TRBV5-1,.,TRBJ2-1,TRBD2,CASSSGGRFPYNEQFF,TGCGCCAGCAGCTCTGGCGGGAGATTTCCCTACAATGAGCAGTTCTTC
TRBV7-2,.,TRBJ2-1,TRBD2,CASSPPSGRGNEQFF,TGTGCCAGCAGCCCACCTAGCGGGAGAGGGAATGAGCAGTTCTTC
TRBV6-5,.,TRBJ2-2,.,CASSSSLGSGELFF,TGTGCCAGCAGTTCCTCCTTGGGGTCCGGGGAGCTGTTTTTT
TRBV6-4,.,TRBJ2-2,.,CASSVQGTGNTGELFF,TGTGCCAGCAGTGTGCAGGGAACAGGGAACACCGGGGAGCTGTTTTTT
TRBV6-1,few,TRBJ2-2,.,CASSVNRDRGTGELFF,TGTGCCAGCAGTGTGAACAGGGATAGGGGCACCGGGGAGCTGTTTTTT
TRBV4-3,.,TRBJ1-4,.,CASSHDSSNEKLFF,TGCGCCAGCAGCCACGACAGTTCTAATGAAAAACTGTTTTTT